Sequencing of this T cell receptor beta chain was carried out in a study of Ad26.COV2.S vaccination and SARS-CoV-2 variants. General study results and limits: Recipients given vaccine exceeded placebo recipients in spike-specific TCR breadth. Post-vaccination breadth of spike-specific CD8+ and CD4+ T cell responses was reportedly substantial.

This clone has just one count. The antigen remains undetermined. Method: immunoSEQ multiplex PCR; TCRdb's copy keeps in-frame clones and lacks some. There are some 640,000 clones in the sample; around 92% occur only once, and about 1.5% lies in the top ten. The CDR3 sequence is 16 residues long. The V gene end was trimmed by 6 bases and the J gene end by 0 bases; junction bases not matched to a gene: 9. Looked up from germline, CDR1 is ENHRY and CDR2 is SYGVKD. Treatment given: some 20 received Ad26.COV2.S at low or high dose, single or two shots; roughly five received placebo; per-sample allocation not given. Collection of samples fell on day 63 after the first vaccine or placebo injection.

This material consisted of peripheral blood, taken in a trial of Ad26.COV2.S vaccine versus placebo. The chain combines TRBV10-3 with TRBJ2-5; 8 bases map to TRBD2. The sequence was collected from a person aged 18-65 years who received the Ad26.COV2.S COVID-19 vaccine or a placebo. For the CDR3, the DNA is TGTGCCATCAGGGCCGGGGCGGGGGGCAACCAAGAGACCCAGTACTTC. Protein product: CAIRAGAGGNQETQYF.